These T cell receptor beta chains were read from a single sample in a study of blood T cell repertoires in COVID-19. Assay used: immunoSEQ multiplex PCR; TCRdb lists only in-frame clones, some missing. The data contain some 150,000 clones, roughly 88% of them singletons. The specimen sequenced was peripheral blood. The receptors come from a woman aged 50 to 65 in a cohort sampled during active or convalescent COVID-19. Both conserved end residues are part of each CDR3. The D gene is left open where the match is weak. Clone size is given for some rows only: seen once, a few or many times, or a class if the clone is expanded.

v_gene	d_gene	j_gene	abundance	CDR3aa
TRBV7-2	TRBD1	TRBJ1-4	-	CASSSRQGRNEKLFF
TRBV11-2	-	TRBJ1-1	-	CASSLVTVNTEAFF
TRBV11-1	-	TRBJ2-3	-	CASSLVGGLYTDTQYF
TRBV24-1	-	TRBJ1-5	-	CAAGGRNNQPQHF
TRBV10-1	-	TRBJ2-1	-	CASSEDRTPGDNEQFF
TRBV30	TRBD1	TRBJ1-2	-	CAWSGTGYGYTF
TRBV20-1	-	TRBJ2-7	few	CSADRSYEQYF
TRBV6-6	-	TRBJ1-3	-	CASTPDRGNTIYF
TRBV19	-	TRBJ1-2	-	CATSSTGWDGYTF
TRBV27	TRBD1	TRBJ1-1	once	CATGRTGGTEAFF
TRBV18	-	TRBJ2-1	-	CASSPSISSYNEQFF
TRBV27	TRBD1	TRBJ2-2	-	CASTFLRYGTVRNTGELFF
TRBV6-5	TRBD2	TRBJ2-1	-	CASRQRGVYNEQFF
TRBV30	-	TRBJ2-6	-	CAWKTGKTNSGANVLTF
TRBV6-9	TRBD1	TRBJ1-5	-	CASRKARQGAENQPQHF
TRBV19	TRBD2	TRBJ2-3	-	CASTRLAGGTDTQYF
TRBV15	-	TRBJ1-2	-	CATSKPGGPSYGYTF
TRBV5-4	TRBD2	TRBJ2-1	-	CASSLAAGGTYNEQFF
TRBV6-5	-	TRBJ2-7	-	CASSYEAGTSYEQYF
TRBV6-5	TRBD1	TRBJ1-3	-	CASRRQGNSGNTIYF
TRBV9	-	TRBJ2-3	once	CASSVANYYTDTQYF
TRBV24-1	TRBD1	TRBJ2-1	-	CATSRGTGYNEQFF
TRBV2	-	TRBJ2-1	-	CASSDGQVNEQFF
TRBV7-9	TRBD1	TRBJ1-2	-	CASSLGWTGAGYTF
TRBV10-3	-	TRBJ2-7	-	CAISVGVQGPYEQYF
TRBV4-2	-	TRBJ2-6	-	CASSQVSGGHASGANVLTF
TRBV29-1	TRBD2	TRBJ2-3	-	CSVSSGGVDTQYF
TRBV3-1/TRBV3-2	-	TRBJ1-1	-	CASSQTTGPMNTEAFF
TRBV30	-	TRBJ2-5	-	CAWQLVPETQYF
TRBV4-1	-	TRBJ2-3	-	CASSRTLGTDTQYF
TRBV4-3	-	TRBJ1-3	-	CASSQDPSSGNTIYF
TRBV5-1	TRBD2	TRBJ2-7	-	CASSTREGSYEQYF
TRBV27	-	TRBJ2-1	-	CASAFVATWEQFF
TRBV5-1	TRBD1	TRBJ2-7	-	CASSLFIGTGGVGEQYF
TRBV7-8	-	TRBJ2-2	-	CASSVRAGQEHTGELFF
TRBV6-6	-	TRBJ1-2	-	CASSYTYSSNYGYTF
TRBV5-1	-	TRBJ1-1	-	CASRTGQTSATEAFF
TRBV7-8	-	TRBJ2-5	-	CASSSGTLGETQYF
TRBV27	-	TRBJ2-7	-	CASSPLGGYEQYF
TRBV2	-	TRBJ2-5	-	CASSGASTYQETQYF
TRBV24-1	-	TRBJ2-3	-	CATSGLGPSTDTQYF
TRBV6-2/TRBV6-3	-	TRBJ2-7	-	CASSYGGGLPYEQYF
TRBV14	TRBD1	TRBJ1-1	few	CASSLGQPNTEAFF
TRBV7-3	-	TRBJ2-7	-	CASSLMTGSSYEQYF
TRBV6-5	-	TRBJ1-3	-	CASGGRAGNTIYF
TRBV11-2	-	TRBJ2-3	-	CASSPLWGGLIDTQYF
TRBV29-1	-	TRBJ2-2	-	CSVKDITAGELFF
TRBV2	TRBD2	TRBJ2-3	-	CASSTSGGMSTDTQYF
TRBV7-3	TRBD2	TRBJ2-2	-	CASSFSGGANTGELFF
TRBV29-1	TRBD2	TRBJ2-3	once	CSVDGGGPADLEYF
TRBV19	-	TRBJ2-5	-	CASSSHGGGETQYF
TRBV5-4	-	TRBJ2-6	-	CASRPPDRSGSGANVLTF
TRBV29-1	-	TRBJ2-7	-	CSVEVVGRPYEQYF
TRBV5-1	TRBD1	TRBJ2-2	-	CASSSPPGQGAGELFF
TRBV11-2	-	TRBJ2-1	-	CASSLDRKQFF